These 20 T cell receptor beta chains originate from one sample sequenced in a study of identical twins. From the 5' RACE reads, TCRdb called clonotypes with MiXCR, one entry per CDR3 protein. The data hold 500,000 or so distinct CDR3 sequences, with roughly a fifth observed a single time. The sample also formed part of further work on T cells expressing NK-cell markers.

The sequencing input was CD4+ T cells sorted from blood. Receptors originate from a woman younger than 30 in good health.

The chain combines TRBV6-1 with TRBJ2-7; maybe TRBD2 (6 bases). V was shortened by 7 bases and J by 0 bases, with 13 bases between the two germline ends. This CDR3 contains 14 residues. Per the germline V gene, CDR1 is MNHNS and CDR2 is SASEGT. In DNA form, the CDR3 reads TGTGCCAGCAAAGGAGGGAACCCCTCCTACGAGCAGTACTTC. Residues: CASKGGNPSYEQYF.

This clonotype appeared a few times. J is TRBJ2-3 and V is TRBV5-1; D may be TRBD2 (6 bases). Trimming removed 4 bases at V and 1 base at J, with 16 bases between. Germline V gene sequence: CDR1 SGHRS, CDR2 YFSETQ. This CDR3 has 16 residues. CDR3: CASSRPGERGTDTQYF. In DNA, the CDR3 is TGCGCCAGCAGCCGGCCCGGGGAGCGGGGCACAGATACGCAGTATTTT. The variable domain in full, with the rest retrieved from reference TRBV5-1 and TRBJ2-3, is KAGVTQTPRYLIKTRGQQVTLSCSPISGHRSVSWYQQTPGQGLQFLFEYFSETQRNKGNFPGRFSGRQFSNSRSEMNVSTLELGDSALYLCASSRPGERGTDTQYFGPGTRLTVL.

This chain links TRBV6-4 with TRBJ1-3; no clear D. V lost 7 bases and J lost 3, with 13 bases in between. The CDR3 totals 14 residues. CDR1 MRHNA and CDR2 SNTAGT come from the germline V gene. The CDR3 reads CASTRFLGGNTIYF. CDR3 coding DNA: TGTGCCAGCACAAGATTTCTGGGTGGAAACACCATATATTTT.

J is TRBJ2-7 and V is TRBV5-1; D is ambiguous. The CDR3 loop spans 14 amino acids. The germline CDR1 and CDR2 sequences are SGHRS and YFSETQ. V was cut by 0 bases and J by 2 bases, with 9 bases left in between. The CDR3 DNA follows: TGCGCCAGCAGCTTGGGGACGGAGCCCTACGAGCAGTACTTC. Its protein is CASSLGTEPYEQYF.

This clonotype came up a few times. The chain couples TRBV10-3 to TRBJ2-7, with 11 bases that match TRBD1. Germline values: CDR1 ENHRY, CDR2 SYGVKD. V dropped 8 bases and J dropped 8; count of bases not matched to a gene: 5. This CDR3 region has 12 residues. The CDR3 DNA follows: TGTGCCATCGGGGGACAGGGGGATAAGCAGTACTTC. Translation: CAIGGQGDKQYF.

The chain employs TRBV5-1 and TRBJ2-7, with TRBD1 identical over 7 bases. The ends lost 3 bases at V and 2 bases at J; junction bases unmatched: 2. The CDR3 extends over 13 amino acids. CDR1 is SGHRS and CDR2 is YFSETQ in the germline V gene. In DNA form, the CDR3 reads TGCGCCAGCAGCTACGACAGGGCCTACGAGCAGTACTTC. This encodes CASSYDRAYEQYF.

DNA for the CDR3: TGCAGTGCGTGGACTAGCGGGGAGAGCTCCTACAATGAGCAGTTCTTC. Translating it yields CSAWTSGESSYNEQFF. The rearrangement links TRBV20-1 to TRBJ2-1; 12 bases line up with TRBD2. V trimming: 6 bases; J trimming: 0 bases; junction bases outside the gene matches: 6. The CDR3 spans 16 residues. Germline CDR1 and CDR2: DFQATT and SNEGSKA (reference sequence).

The chain carries TRBV12-3 or TRBV12-4 and TRBJ1-4; tentative D call: TRBD1 (5 bases). This CDR3 spans 16 amino acids. The V end lost 5 bases, the J end lost 0 bases, and 13 bases lay between the germline ends. CDR3 in DNA: TGTGCCAGCAGTCTACGGACACTTGCAACTAATGAAAAACTGTTTTTT. Translated, it gives CASSLRTLATNEKLFF.

This clonotype was seen only a few times. The chain joins TRBV20-1 to TRBJ1-4; D gene unclear. Germline assignment: CDR1 DFQATT and CDR2 SNEGSKA (reference sequence). The CDR3 loop spans 14 amino acids. The V and J ends lost 1 base and 4 bases respectively, with 10 bases between them. In nucleotides, the CDR3 is TGCAGTGCTAGAGCGGGAGGGAATAATGAAAAACTGTTTTTT. It translates to CSARAGGNNEKLFF.

In this sample, this clonotype turned up a few times. This chain connects TRBV30 to TRBJ2-1, with 7 bases identical to TRBD2. This CDR3 contains 15 residues. V shed 5 bases, J shed 3 bases, and the junction held 10 bases outside the gene matches. Germline V CDR1 and CDR2: GTSNPN, SVGIG (reference sequence). The DNA for the CDR3 is TGTGCCTGGGTGCTTGGTAGCGGGTACTACAATGAGCAGTTCTTC. Its translation is CAWVLGSGYYNEQFF.

CDR3 region: CATSDPELAGGNEQFF. Written as DNA, the CDR3 is TGTGCCACCAGTGATCCCGAACTAGCGGGGGGCAATGAGCAGTTCTTC. J is TRBJ2-1 and V is TRBV24-1, with TRBD2 identical over 12 bases. The CDR3 covers 16 residues. V lost 3 bases to trimming and J lost 6 bases; unmatched junction nucleotides: 5. CDR1 and CDR2 (germline): KGHDR, SFDVKD.

This sequence joins TRBV2 and TRBJ1-1, with no clear D. Deletions cut 7 bases from V and 4 bases from J, with 16 bases between. Germline V gene data show CDR1 as SNHLY and CDR2 as FYNNEI. The CDR3 consists of 14 residues. The CDR3 DNA sequence: TGTGCCAGCAATTCCCCAAGTAAATCCACTGAAGCTTTCTTT. Encoded protein: CASNSPSKSTEAFF.

The table lists this clonotype with many counts. V gene TRBV5-1 combines with J gene TRBJ1-6, with a tentative D call TRBD1 (5 bases). With 4 bases removed from V and 8 bases from J, the gap between germline ends came to 10 bases. The CDR3 has 13 residues. The V gene's germline CDR1 is SGHRS and CDR2 YFSETQ. The CDR3 sequence is CASSAGRDSPLHF. Written as DNA, the CDR3 is TGCGCCAGCAGCGCGGGCAGGGATTCACCCCTCCACTTT. Full variable domain (rest looked up from reference TRBV5-1 and TRBJ1-6): KAGVTQTPRYLIKTRGQQVTLSCSPISGHRSVSWYQQTPGQGLQFLFEYFSETQRNKGNFPGRFSGRQFSNSRSEMNVSTLELGDSALYLCASSAGRDSPLHFGNGTRLTVT.

In this sample, this clonotype turned up a few times. The chain has TRBV6-2 or TRBV6-3 and TRBJ2-2; D may correspond to TRBD1 or TRBD2 (6 bases each). This CDR3 is 14 amino acids long. V lost 2 bases to trimming and J lost 5 bases, with 9 bases between them. Germline CDR1 MNHEY, CDR2 SVGEGT. Here the CDR3 DNA reads TGTGCCAGCAGTTACGGAGGGGGAACCGGGGAGCTGTTTTTT. This translates into CASSYGGGTGELFF.

The chain joins TRBV7-8 to TRBJ2-2; D gene uncertain. This CDR3 has 14 amino acids. Germline V lookup: CDR1 SGHVS, CDR2 FQNEAQ. Trimming took 0 bases from V and 5 from J, leaving 7 bases between them. CDR3 protein: CASSLAQKTGELFF. The CDR3 region has the DNA TGTGCCAGCAGCTTAGCACAGAAAACCGGGGAGCTGTTTTTT. Supplemented by reference TRBV7-8 and TRBJ2-2, the full variable domain reads GAGVSQSPRYKVAKRGQDVALRCDPISGHVSLFWYQQALGQGPEFLTYFQNEAQLDKSGLPSDRFFAERPEGSVSTLKIQRTQQEDSAVYLCASSLAQKTGELFFGEGSRLTVL.

For this clonotype: One junction end does not reproduce the germline sequence, and a read error may be involved. The V and J genes are TRBV20-1 and TRBJ1-1, with D perhaps TRBD1 (6 bases). The CDR3 extends over 13 amino acids. Germline CDR1 reads DFQATT; CDR2 reads SNEGSKA (reference sequence). The CDR3 protein is CSARGQSNTEAFF. The CDR3 DNA sequence: TGCAGTGCGAGAGGACAGTCGAACACTGAAGCTTTCTTT.

This clonotype was observed a handful of times. CDR3 residues: CSARAPGANVLTF. The CDR3 nucleotides read TGCAGTGCCAGGGCCCCGGGGGCCAACGTCCTGACTTTC. J is TRBJ2-6 and V is TRBV20-1; the D gene is possibly TRBD1 (5 bases). This CDR3 region has 13 residues. Trimming took 6 bases from V and 4 from J, leaving 10 bases between them. Germline V lookup: CDR1 DFQATT, CDR2 SNEGSKA (reference sequence).

The chain is built from TRBV12-3 or TRBV12-4 and TRBJ2-4; the D gene is possibly TRBD2 (6 bases). Trimming took off 6 bases at V and 5 bases at J, with 14 bases between the two ends. The CDR3 extends over 14 amino acids. The CDR3 bases are TGTGCCAGCAGCCCCGGGGGAATGCAAAACATTCAGTACTTC. Its protein product is CASSPGGMQNIQYF.

This clonotype was recorded at least ten times. The chain recombines TRBV7-2 with TRBJ2-1; D not resolved. Germline V gene data show CDR1 as SGHTA and CDR2 as FQGNSA. V lost 5 bases and J 5 bases, leaving 13 bases between the germline ends. The CDR3 extends over 14 amino acids. CDR3: CASSPLVGNNEQFF. For the CDR3, the DNA is TGTGCCAGCAGCCCGCTGGTAGGAAACAATGAGCAGTTCTTC.

The chain links TRBV20-1 to TRBJ1-2; D is unclear. This CDR3 is built from 14 residues. V was shortened by 5 bases and J by 4 bases, with 17 bases between the two germline ends. Per germline, CDR1 DFQATT and CDR2 SNEGSKA (reference sequence). CDR3 nucleotide sequence: TGCAGTGCTTTTTACCCCGGGATTCCCTATGGCTACACCTTC. Translation gives CSAFYPGIPYGYTF.